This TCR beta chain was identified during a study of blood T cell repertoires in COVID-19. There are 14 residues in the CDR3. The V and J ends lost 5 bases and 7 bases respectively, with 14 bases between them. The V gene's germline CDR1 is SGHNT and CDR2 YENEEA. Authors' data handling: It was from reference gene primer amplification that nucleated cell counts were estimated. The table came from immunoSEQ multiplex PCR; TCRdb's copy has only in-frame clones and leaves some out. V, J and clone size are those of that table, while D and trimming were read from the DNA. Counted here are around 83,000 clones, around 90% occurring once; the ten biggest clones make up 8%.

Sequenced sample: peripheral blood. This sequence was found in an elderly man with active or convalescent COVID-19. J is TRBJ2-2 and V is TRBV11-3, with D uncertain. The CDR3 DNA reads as TGTGCCAGCAGCGAGGCTCCAGCCCACGGGGAGCTGTTTTTT. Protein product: CASSEAPAHGELFF.